This TCR beta chain emerged from a study of cytomegalovirus exposure and HLA in healthy donors. The PCR made use of 60 Vbeta and 13 Jbeta primers. TCRdb keeps only in-frame clones here, not all; method: immunoSEQ multiplex PCR. The repertoire has fewer than 200,000 clones, around 80% of them found once; the top ten carry more than 4%. CDR3 size: 15 residues. Germline values: CDR1 MNHEY, CDR2 SVGAGI. V was shortened by 4 bases and J by 11 bases, with 23 bases between the two germline ends. The V call is TRBV6-5, the J call TRBJ1-1, with D maybe TRBD1 (6 bases). The specimen was PBMCs. This TCR was sampled from a male donor in good health and CMV-seronegative. The chain's CDR3 is CASSSSTQPGQMAFF. As DNA, the CDR3 is TGTGCCAGCAGTTCTTCCACCCAACCGGGACAAATGGCTTTCTTT.